The 17 T cell receptor beta chains reported below all come from one sample, sequenced in a study of spatial heterogeneity in lung cancer (dated by TCRdb to about 2019). Results the study describes overall, beyond this receptor: The number of expanded intratumoral alpha and beta TCRs correlated with the tumor nonsynonymous mutation count.

Library method: 5' RACE. The instrument was a NextSeq 500. TCRdb ran its own pipeline on the public reads, namely fastp trimming at Q25 and MiXCR clone calling, and kept in-frame beta chains. Every distinct CDR3 protein forms one entry, paired with its most common genes and DNA. The table for this sample lists some 9,800 distinct CDR3 sequences; approximately 50% of them were counted only once. The ten largest clones take up around a quarter of the sample. The intended sense of this specimen's time point label: sample taken at primary tumor resection. These receptors are not linked to any known antigen. The sample was lung tumor tissue, taken at surgery. These TCRs come from a female donor with early-stage non-small cell lung cancer.

Turning to this clonotype: This beta chain is an off-target read within a library intended for alpha chains, so its frequency means little. This chain joins TRBV7-2 and TRBJ2-7; D is undetermined. The germline CDR1 and CDR2 sequences are SGHTA and FQGNSA. Between the trimmed V and J ends, which lost 2 bases and 5 bases, there was a span of 10 bases. The CDR3 is made up of 13 amino acids. The CDR3 loop reads CASSLPVFNEQYF. The CDR3, as DNA: TGTGCCAGCAGCTTACCGGTATTCAACGAGCAGTACTTC.

As to this clonotype: This beta chain was picked up by a library intended for alpha chains and is off target, so its count carries little meaning. The J gene is TRBJ1-1, the V gene TRBV5-5; 7 bases fit TRBD1. The CDR3 totals 12 residues. Trimming took 7 bases from V and 7 from J; bases not matched to a gene: 7. Germline CDR1 is SGHKS and CDR2 is YYEKEE (reference sequence). CDR3 bases: TGTGCCAGCCGTTTGTGGGACAGTGAAGCTTTCTTT. It encodes CASRLWDSEAFF.

With respect to this clonotype: This beta chain was picked up by a library intended for alpha chains and is off target, so its count carries little meaning. CDR3 nucleotides: TGTGCCAGCAGCGCGGGAGCGTCAACCTCCTACGAGCAGTACTTC. It translates to CASSAGASTSYEQYF. The rearrangement links TRBV9 to TRBJ2-7; tentative D call: TRBD2 (6 bases). The CDR3 length is 15 residues. The V end lost 3 bases, the J end lost 0 bases, and 13 bases lay between the germline ends. CDR1 is SGDLS and CDR2 is YYNGEE in the germline V gene.

Worth noting for this clonotype: Since it is a stray read in a library aimed at alpha chains, this beta chain has a size that is not meaningful. V is TRBV6-5 and J is TRBJ1-6; D not resolved. Trimming took 6 bases from V and 5 from J, leaving 14 bases between them. Germline V gene lookup returns CDR1 MNHEY and CDR2 SVGAGI. The CDR3 contains 15 residues. The CDR3 coding sequence is TGTGCCAGCAGATTGCGTACCACCAATAATTCACCCCTCCACTTT. Protein sequence: CASRLRTTNNSPLHF.

Worth noting for this clonotype: Since it is a stray read in a library aimed at alpha chains, this beta chain has a size that is not meaningful. This sequence joins TRBV7-9 and TRBJ1-2; a weak D match, TRBD1 (6 bases). The CDR3 totals 15 residues. V lost 0 bases, J lost 5 bases, and 13 bases lay in between. In germline, CDR1 is SEHNR, CDR2 FQNEAQ (reference sequence). DNA of the CDR3: TGTGCCAGCAGCTTAGCGTCGGCGGGGGCGTATGGCTACACCTTC. Translation: CASSLASAGAYGYTF. Drawing the rest from reference TRBV7-9 and TRBJ1-2, the complete variable domain is DTGVSQNPRHKITKRGQNVTFRCDPISEHNRLYWYRQTLGQGPEFLTYFQNEAQLEKSRLLSDRFSAERPKGSFSTLEIQRTEQGDSAMYLCASSLASAGAYGYTFGSGTRLTVV.

Concerning this clonotype itself: This beta chain was picked up by a library intended for alpha chains and is off target, so its count carries little meaning. The chain employs TRBV12-3 or TRBV12-4 and TRBJ1-1; D might be TRBD1 (6 bases). This CDR3 has 13 amino acids. Trimming shortened V by 3 bases and J by 5 bases, and 10 bases separated the two germline ends. CDR3 in DNA: TGTGCCAGCAGTTTTACAGGGAAAACTGAAGCTTTCTTT. Translated, it gives CASSFTGKTEAFF.

Details on this clonotype: This beta chain came through as a stray read in a library set up for alpha chains, and its size says little. The chain links TRBV20-1 to TRBJ1-5; D call uncertain. Trimming shortened V by 2 bases and J by 1 base, and 18 bases separated the two germline ends. The CDR3 loop spans 17 amino acids. Germline CDR1 DFQATT, CDR2 SNEGSKA (reference sequence). The DNA for the CDR3 is TGCAGTGCTAGACCCCGCCGTGTCGGGAGGAGCAATCAGCCCCAGCATTTT. Translation: CSARPRRVGRSNQPQHF.

On this clonotype: For a library built for alpha chains, this beta chain is a stray read; little rests on its size. The chain has TRBV4-2 and TRBJ2-7; D possibly corresponds to TRBD2 (6 bases). Trimming pared 4 bases from V and 1 base from J, leaving 11 bases between. Per the germline V gene, CDR1 is LGHNA and CDR2 is YNFKEQ. The CDR3 loop spans 14 amino acids. The CDR3 DNA follows: TGTGCCAGCAGCCTCGGGGGTAGGTCCTACGAGCAGTACTTC. This sequence encodes CASSLGGRSYEQYF.

This clonotype was found a few times. Because this beta chain is a stray read in a library intended to capture alpha chains, its abundance should not be given much weight. The chain uses TRBV28 and TRBJ1-2; D is possibly TRBD1 (6 bases). CDR1 MDHEN and CDR2 SYDVKM come from the germline V gene. V was trimmed by 3 bases and J by 3 bases, leaving 14 bases between them. The CDR3 covers 15 residues. The CDR3 bases are TGTGCCAGCAGTTTGGACAGCTACATTGACTATGGCTACACCTTC. Its protein product is CASSLDSYIDYGYTF.

This clonotype came up a few times. Because this beta chain is a stray read in a library intended to capture alpha chains, its abundance should not be given much weight. The chain links TRBV7-9 to TRBJ2-1; D not certain. The CDR3 contains 15 residues. Deletions cut 5 bases from V and 0 bases from J, with 11 bases between. The germline V gene has CDR1 SEHNR and CDR2 FQNEAQ (reference sequence). The CDR3 reads CASSKKTVSYNEQFF. The DNA of the CDR3 is TGTGCCAGCAGCAAGAAAACAGTCTCCTACAATGAGCAGTTCTTC.

With respect to this clonotype: For a library built for alpha chains, this beta chain is a stray read; little rests on its size. The rearrangement links TRBV20-1 to TRBJ1-2, with TRBD1 as a possible D gene (5 bases). The length of the CDR3 is 13 residues. The V end was cut by 7 bases, the J end by 4 bases, with 16 bases between. Germline-derived CDR1 and CDR2 are DFQATT and SNEGSKA (reference sequence). CDR3: CSGQLPLGYGYTF. Written as DNA, the CDR3 is TGCAGTGGACAGCTACCGCTAGGCTATGGCTACACCTTC.

Concerning this clonotype itself: Because this beta chain is a stray read in a library intended to capture alpha chains, its abundance should not be given much weight. This chain uses TRBV5-1 with TRBJ2-7; 7 nucleotides match TRBD1. The V segment lost 4 bases and the J segment 2 bases; nucleotides outside the gene matches: 6. Germline assignment: CDR1 SGHRS and CDR2 YFSETQ. This CDR3 has 14 residues. The CDR3 coding sequence is TGCGCCAGCAGCGCGGCCGGGACAGCCTACGAGCAGTACTTC. It yields the protein CASSAAGTAYEQYF.

A remark on this clonotype: This beta chain is a stray read from a library made for alpha chains; its abundance is not meaningful. V is TRBV6-2 or TRBV6-3 and J is TRBJ2-4; D possibly corresponds to TRBD1 (6 bases). V lost 2 bases, J lost 0 bases, and 11 bases lay in between. Germline CDR1 MNHEY, CDR2 SVGEGT. This CDR3 has 16 amino acids. CDR3 bases: TGTGCCAGCAGTTACGTACAGGGAATAGCCAAAAACATTCAGTACTTC. As protein: CASSYVQGIAKNIQYF.

Concerning this clonotype itself: A library made for alpha chains picked up this beta chain off target, so its size means little. V usage is TRBV12-3 or TRBV12-4 and J usage is TRBJ1-4; 10 nucleotides line up with TRBD1. CDR3 length equals 15 residues. J lost 10 bases, V lost 5 bases, and 10 bases had no gene match. The CDR3 sequence: CASSPPGQGVGKLFF. CDR3 bases: TGTGCCAGCAGTCCCCCCGGACAGGGGGTTGGAAAACTGTTTTTT.

Points on this clonotype: This beta chain turned up in a library designed for alpha chains; as an off-target read, its abundance says little. This rearrangement joins TRBV7-8 to TRBJ2-1; the D is unclear. The germline V gene has CDR1 SGHVS and CDR2 FQNEAQ. This CDR3 region has 13 residues. V was cut by 7 bases and J by 1 base, with 8 bases left in between. CDR3 bases: TGTGCCAGCAACTTTGGATCCTACAATGAGCAGTTCTTC. Encoded protein: CASNFGSYNEQFF. The whole variable domain, filled in from reference TRBV7-8 and TRBJ2-1, reads GAGVSQSPRYKVAKRGQDVALRCDPISGHVSLFWYQQALGQGPEFLTYFQNEAQLDKSGLPSDRFFAERPEGSVSTLKIQRTQQEDSAVYLCASNFGSYNEQFFGPGTRLTVL.

This clonotype has only a few counts. With the library built for alpha chains, this beta chain is off target and its frequency is not meaningful. V is TRBV3-1 and J is TRBJ1-6; no clear D. Germline V gene data show CDR1 as LGHDT and CDR2 as YNNKEL (reference sequence). V dropped 4 bases and J dropped 4 bases, with 11 bases sitting between them. The CDR3 spans 15 residues. CDR3 coding DNA: TGTGCCAGCAGCCCTACAGCTACTTATAATTCACCCCTCCACTTT. Residues: CASSPTATYNSPLHF.

This clonotype was detected only a few times. This beta chain lies outside the target of a library built for alpha chains; its clone size means little. V usage is TRBV5-1 and J usage is TRBJ2-3, with no clear D. Germline V gene data show CDR1 as SGHRS and CDR2 as YFSETQ. The V end lost 1 base, the J end lost 3 bases, and 15 bases lay between the germline ends. CDR3 size: 16 residues. CDR3 nucleotide sequence: TGCGCCAGCAGCTTGATGGCAGGACGAACTACAGATACGCAGTATTTT. Translation: CASSLMAGRTTDTQYF.